The 8 T cell receptor beta chains below come from one sample, sequenced in a study of OX40 agonist ivuxolimab in advanced cancers. The repertoire was sequenced with immunoSEQ multiplex PCR; TCRdb's copy has only in-frame clones and lacks some. The table lists 55,000 to 95,000 clones, around 88% of them singletons, with 2.5% to 3% in the top ten. Source: CD4+ or CD8+ T cells sorted from blood, taken in a trial of the OX40 agonist ivuxolimab. These receptors came from an adult with an advanced solid tumor such as melanoma, head and neck, liver or kidney cancer.

The chain employs TRBV28 and TRBJ2-5, with no clear D. Germline V gives CDR1 MDHEN, CDR2 SYDVKM. V dropped 5 bases and J dropped 5 bases, with 27 bases sitting between them. There are 18 residues in the CDR3. CDR3 residues: CASSLLSPPHGWVETQYF. The CDR3 coding sequence is TGTGCCAGCAGTCTACTTTCCCCTCCCCACGGGTGGGTGGAGACCCAGTACTTC.

The V and J genes are TRBV10-1 and TRBJ2-2; no clear D. The CDR3 covers 12 residues. CDR1 is WNHNN and CDR2 is SYGVQD in the germline V gene (reference sequence). V lost 2 bases and J 3 bases, leaving 1 base between the germline ends. This CDR3 reads CASSEDTGELFF. DNA for the CDR3: TGCGCCAGCAGTGAGGACACCGGGGAGCTGTTTTTT.

As DNA, the CDR3 is TGTGCCAGCAGTGAATTTGGACGGACTAATGAAAAACTGTTTTTT. This sequence encodes CASSEFGRTNEKLFF. The J gene is TRBJ1-4, the V gene TRBV6-1; D ambiguous. The V end lost 2 bases, the J end lost 2 bases, and 9 bases lay between the germline ends. Per germline, CDR1 MNHNS and CDR2 SASEGT. There are 15 residues in the CDR3.

This sequence joins TRBV5-1 and TRBJ2-7; unclear D gene. The germline CDR1 and CDR2 sequences are SGHRS and YFSETQ. This CDR3 contains 14 residues. V was pared by 0 bases and J by 2 bases, with 9 bases between. CDR3: CASSLVLDPYEQYF. CDR3 nucleotide sequence: TGCGCCAGCAGCTTGGTACTGGACCCCTACGAGCAGTACTTC.

This sequence joins TRBV30 and TRBJ1-1; TRBD1 is a possible D gene (5 bases). CDR3 length equals 12 residues. Trimming stripped 4 bases from V and 4 bases from J, with 10 bases between. The germline CDR1 and CDR2 sequences are GTSNPN and SVGIG (reference sequence). CDR3 in DNA: TGTGCCTGGATGGGGGGGGGCACTGAAGCTTTCTTT. Amino acid sequence: CAWMGGGTEAFF.

The J gene is TRBJ2-1, the V gene TRBV4-1; no clear D. Germline V gene lookup returns CDR1 MGHRA and CDR2 YSYEKL. V shed 0 bases and J shed 6 bases, with 6 bases lying between them. The CDR3 length is 13 residues. The CDR3 DNA is TGCGCCAGCAGCCAAGAGGGGATCAATGAGCAGTTCTTC. Protein product: CASSQEGINEQFF.

In the case of this clone: The identical CDR3 is also encoded by other nucleotide sequences in the sample. This chain connects TRBV28 to TRBJ2-7; TRBD1 aligns across 7 bases. CDR1 and CDR2 from the germline V gene are MDHEN and SYDVKM. V trimming: 6 bases; J trimming: 0 bases; junction bases outside the gene matches: 8. There are 15 residues in the CDR3. The CDR3: CASSPGTASSYEQYF. For the CDR3, the DNA is TGTGCCAGCAGCCCCGGGACAGCCAGCTCCTACGAGCAGTACTTC. The variable domain in full, completed from reference TRBV28 and TRBJ2-7, reads DVKVTQSSRYLVKRTGEKVFLECVQDMDHENMFWYRQDPGLGLRLIYFSYDVKMKEKGDIPEGYSVSREKKERFSLILESASTNQTSMYLCASSPGTASSYEQYFGPGTRLTVT.

V gene TRBV6-5 combines with J gene TRBJ2-7, with unresolved D. This CDR3 is 14 amino acids long. V was trimmed by 6 bases and J by 2 bases, leaving 14 bases between them. CDR1 MNHEY and CDR2 SVGAGI come from the germline V gene. CDR3 in DNA: TGTGCCAGCAGCCGTCTAAACTCCCCCTACGAGCAGTACTTC. Amino acids: CASSRLNSPYEQYF.